These 19 T cell receptor beta chains came from one sample sequenced in a study of Ad26.COV2.S vaccination and SARS-CoV-2 variants. Produced via immunoSEQ multiplex PCR; TCRdb's table is partial and in-frame only. The table lists some 480,000 clones, roughly 85% of them singletons. Treatment here: about 20 received Ad26.COV2.S at low or high dose, single or two shots; about 5 received placebo; per-sample allocation not given. The samples were gathered on day 63 after the first injection of vaccine or placebo. The source material was peripheral blood, sampled in a trial of Ad26.COV2.S vaccine versus placebo. The receptors come from a person aged 18-65 years who received the Ad26.COV2.S COVID-19 vaccine or a placebo.

The CDR3 sequence: CASSITGLEAFF. In DNA form, the CDR3 reads TGTGCCAGTAGTATAACGGGGCTGGAAGCTTTCTTT. The chain employs TRBV19 and TRBJ1-1, with D possibly matching TRBD1 (5 bases). The ends were cut back, 2 bases at V and 8 bases at J, with 9 bases in the middle. Germline V gene lookup returns CDR1 LNHDA and CDR2 SQIVND (reference sequence). The CDR3 is made up of 12 amino acids.

In this sample, this clone turned up a few times. The chain's CDR3 is CASSSIAGATGELFF. CDR3 nucleotide sequence: TGTGCCAGCAGCTCAATAGCGGGAGCCACCGGGGAGCTGTTTTTT. J is TRBJ2-2 and V is TRBV11-2, with 9 bases fitting TRBD2. V lost 4 bases and J lost 4; bases outside the gene matches: 4. The CDR3 consists of 15 residues. Germline lookup yields CDR1 SGHAT and CDR2 FQNNGV.

The J gene is TRBJ2-5, the V gene TRBV5-1; 8 bases match TRBD1. CDR3 length: 15 residues. Germline V lookup: CDR1 SGHRS, CDR2 YFSETQ. The trim removed 4 bases at V and 3 bases at J, leaving 8 bases unmatched. The DNA of the CDR3 is TGCGCCAGCAGCGTCTGGACAGGGCCGAAAGAGACCCAGTACTTC. It translates to CASSVWTGPKETQYF.

The chain is built from TRBV4-3 and TRBJ2-7, with 8 bases fitting TRBD2. Trimming cost V 4 bases and J 3 bases; bases outside gene matches: 8. The length of the CDR3 is 15 residues. CDR1 LGHNA and CDR2 YSLEER come from the germline V gene. The CDR3 spells CASSLGSGRVYEQYF. The DNA for the CDR3 is TGCGCCAGCAGCCTGGGGAGCGGGAGAGTCTACGAGCAGTACTTC.

The rearrangement joins TRBV29-1 to TRBJ2-7; tentatively, D is TRBD1 (6 bases). The CDR3 has 11 amino acids. Between the trimmed V and J ends, which lost 4 bases and 2 bases, there was a span of 6 bases. Per germline, CDR1 SQVTM and CDR2 ANQGSEA. Here the CDR3 reads CSVGGPYEQYF. CDR3 coding DNA: TGCAGCGTTGGGGGGCCCTACGAGCAGTACTTC.

V usage is TRBV28 and J usage is TRBJ2-1, with no clear D. Trimming left V 5 bases short and J 5 bases short, with 7 bases between. Germline-derived CDR1 and CDR2 are MDHEN and SYDVKM. CDR3 length: 12 residues. DNA for the CDR3: TGTGCCAGCAGTCTACGGGACAATGAGCAGTTCTTC. Its protein product is CASSLRDNEQFF.

The chain joins TRBV24-1 to TRBJ1-2; the D gene is possibly TRBD1 (5 bases). CDR3 size: 14 residues. Trimming removed 4 bases from V and 8 bases from J, with 16 bases in between. Germline V gene data show CDR1 as KGHDR and CDR2 as SFDVKD. The CDR3 sequence is CATSDPGRHRGYTF. The CDR3 bases are TGTGCCACCAGTGACCCGGGACGCCACAGGGGCTACACCTTC.

This chain joins TRBV24-1 and TRBJ1-2, with TRBD1 as a possible D gene (5 bases). V lost 5 bases and J 6 bases, leaving 12 bases between the germline ends. Germline V gene lookup returns CDR1 KGHDR and CDR2 SFDVKD. This CDR3 is built from 13 residues. The CDR3 DNA reads TGTGCCACCAGTGCATGGGACGGCCATGGCTACACCTTC. Protein sequence: CATSAWDGHGYTF.

The rearrangement uses TRBV4-1 and TRBJ2-1; tentatively, D is TRBD2 (5 bases). CDR1 is MGHRA and CDR2 is YSYEKL in the germline V gene. The CDR3 has 15 residues. Between the trimmed V and J ends, which lost 1 base and 8 bases, there was a span of 15 bases. CDR3 sequence (DNA): TGCGCCAGCAGCCAAGTCGGGGTCCTCCAGGATGAGCAGTTCTTC. Its translation is CASSQVGVLQDEQFF.

The CDR3 DNA follows: TGCAGTGCAAGTGGCCGGCTGGCGGGGACCGGGGAGCTGTTTTTT. It is translated as CSASGRLAGTGELFF. The chain recombines TRBV20-1 with TRBJ2-2; TRBD2 is a possible D gene (6 bases). The germline V and J ends were trimmed by 6 bases and 5 bases, with 19 bases remaining between them. This CDR3 spans 15 amino acids. CDR1 and CDR2 (germline): DFQATT, SNEGSKA (reference sequence).

The chain uses TRBV19 and TRBJ1-5; maybe TRBD1 (5 bases). The germline V gene has CDR1 LNHDA and CDR2 SQIVND (reference sequence). V was clipped by 1 base and J by 2 bases, with 12 bases between them. This CDR3 contains 16 residues. CDR3 in DNA: TGTGCCAGTAGTATAGTGCAGGGATGGGGCAATCAGCCCCAGCATTTT. It codes for CASSIVQGWGNQPQHF.

The V and J genes are TRBV6-5 and TRBJ2-2, with unresolved D. V was pared by 6 bases and J by 11 bases, with 13 bases between. This CDR3 spans 12 amino acids. Germline lookup yields CDR1 MNHEY and CDR2 SVGAGI. CDR3 in amino acids: CASRGPGVELFF. Here the CDR3 DNA reads TGTGCCAGCAGAGGGCCGGGCGTTGAGCTGTTTTTT.

This clone was observed many times. J is TRBJ1-2 and V is TRBV5-1; D is unclear. With 3 bases removed from V and 6 bases from J, the gap between germline ends came to 12 bases. Germline V gene sequence: CDR1 SGHRS, CDR2 YFSETQ. The CDR3 is 13 amino acids. The CDR3: CASSSAFGDGYTF. As DNA, the CDR3 is TGCGCCAGCAGCTCCGCATTCGGGGATGGCTACACCTTC.

The V gene is TRBV28, the J gene TRBJ2-5; TRBD2 aligns across 8 bases. This CDR3 comprises 12 residues. Germline V gene data show CDR1 as MDHEN and CDR2 as SYDVKM. With 6 bases clipped from V and 3 bases from J, the junction kept 0 bases outside the gene matches. The CDR3 protein is CASRTSEETQYF. Here the CDR3 DNA reads TGTGCCAGCAGGACTAGCGAAGAGACCCAGTACTTC. The complete variable domain, with remaining parts taken from reference TRBV28 and TRBJ2-5, reads DVKVTQSSRYLVKRTGEKVFLECVQDMDHENMFWYRQDPGLGLRLIYFSYDVKMKEKGDIPEGYSVSREKKERFSLILESASTNQTSMYLCASRTSEETQYFGPGTRLLVL.

This rearrangement joins TRBV30 to TRBJ2-5; 7 bases align to TRBD2. The germline V gene encodes CDR1 GTSNPN and CDR2 SVGIG (reference sequence). The ends lost 3 bases at V and 5 bases at J; junction bases unmatched: 12. The CDR3 runs 15 residues. The CDR3 spells CAWRALGGSRETQYF. The CDR3 DNA reads as TGTGCCTGGAGGGCCTTGGGGGGGAGTCGTGAGACCCAGTACTTC.

The genes are TRBV28 and TRBJ2-3, with D hard to call. V lost 6 bases to trimming and J lost 6 bases, with 13 bases between them. This CDR3 contains 13 residues. Germline CDR1 is MDHEN and CDR2 is SYDVKM. The CDR3 region has the DNA TGTGCCAGCAGAGAGCATTTAGGGGATACGCAGTATTTT. This gives the protein CASREHLGDTQYF.

Worth noting for this clone: Other DNA sequences in this specimen translate into the identical CDR3. The chain has TRBV30 and TRBJ2-7; D is unclear. CDR1 and CDR2 from the germline V gene are GTSNPN and SVGIG (reference sequence). The CDR3 loop spans 12 amino acids. The germline V and J ends were trimmed by 2 bases and 3 bases, with 8 bases remaining between them. Written as DNA, the CDR3 is TGTGCCTGGAGTCCAGGCGGCTACGAGCAGTACTTC. It codes for CAWSPGGYEQYF. Complete variable domain (other parts from reference TRBV30 and TRBJ2-7): SQTIHQWPATLVQPVGSPLSLECTVEGTSNPNLYWYRQAAGRGLQLLFYSVGIGQISSEVPQNLSASRPQDRQFILSSKKLLLSDSGFYLCAWSPGGYEQYFGPGTRLTVT.

This sequence joins TRBV9 and TRBJ1-1; 8 bases map to TRBD1. V shed 2 bases and J 10 bases; nucleotides not matched to a gene: 13. The CDR3 has 15 amino acids. Germline V gene sequence: CDR1 SGDLS, CDR2 YYNGEE. The CDR3 coding sequence is TGTGCCAGCAGCGTCGACAGGGGAAGTCTAGAGGGAGCTTTCTTT. It specifies CASSVDRGSLEGAFF.

V usage is TRBV7-9 and J usage is TRBJ1-6, with D tentatively TRBD1 (5 bases). Germline V gene lookup returns CDR1 SEHNR and CDR2 FQNEAQ (reference sequence). CDR3 length: 14 amino acids. V was trimmed by 4 bases and J by 9 bases, leaving 13 bases between them. DNA of the CDR3: TGTGCCAGCAGCTCACCGGGACGACTTTCACCCCTCCACTTT. This codes for CASSSPGRLSPLHF.